This T cell receptor (beta chain) was documented in a study of blood T cells in healthy people across ages. This clonotype was observed a single time. The CDR3 covers 14 residues. V shed 6 bases and J shed 4 bases, with 14 bases lying between them. For the second PCR, which ran for about 7 to 11 cycles, a sample-barcoded 5' primer and a J-beta primer mix were used. TCRdb itself ran the 5' RACE reads through MiXCR, one entry per CDR3 protein. The table records hundreds of thousands of distinct CDR3 sequences, 45% to 50% of them present only once. Sequencing was carried out using blood. This chain uses TRBV12-3 or TRBV12-4 with TRBJ2-3; possibly TRBD1 or TRBD2 for D (6 bases each). The TCR was taken from a woman aged 55-70 years in good health. CDR3 region: CASRRTASADTQYF. CDR3 sequence (DNA): TGTGCCAGCAGACGGACAGCTAGCGCAGATACGCAGTATTTT.